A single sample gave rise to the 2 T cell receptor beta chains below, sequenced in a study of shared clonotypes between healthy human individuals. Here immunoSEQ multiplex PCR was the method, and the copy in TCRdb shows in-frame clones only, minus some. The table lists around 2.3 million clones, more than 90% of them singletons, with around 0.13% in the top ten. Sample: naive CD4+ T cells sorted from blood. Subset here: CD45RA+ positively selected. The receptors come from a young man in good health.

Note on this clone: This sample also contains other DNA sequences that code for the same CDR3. The DNA for the CDR3 is TGTGCCAGCAGCTTGGCAGGTTATGAGCAGTTCTTC. Translating gives CASSLAGYEQFF. The V call is TRBV5-6, the J call TRBJ2-1; D is uncertain. CDR3 length equals 12 residues. V lost 0 bases, J lost 8 bases, and 6 bases lay in between. CDR1 SGHDT and CDR2 YYEEEE come from the germline V gene. The full variable domain, in which reference TRBV5-6 and TRBJ2-1 provide the parts outside the CDR3, is DAGVTQSPTHLIKTRGQQVTLRCSPKSGHDTVSWYQQALGQGPQFIFQYYEEEERQRGNFPDRFSGHQFPNYSSELNVNALLLGDSALYLCASSLAGYEQFFGPGTRLTVL.

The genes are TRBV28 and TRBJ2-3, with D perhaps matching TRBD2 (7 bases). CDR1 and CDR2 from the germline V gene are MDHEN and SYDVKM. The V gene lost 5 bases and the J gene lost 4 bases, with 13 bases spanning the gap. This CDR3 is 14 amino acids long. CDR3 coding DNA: TGTGCCAGCAGTCCTGCGGGGGCCGCAGATACGCAGTATTTT. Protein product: CASSPAGAADTQYF.